These 26 T cell receptor beta chains share one sample of origin, sequenced in a study of blood T cell repertoires in COVID-19. Libraries were prepared by immunoSEQ multiplex PCR; TCRdb keeps only in-frame clonotypes and omits some of them. The data contain approximately 300,000 clones, approximately 92% of them singletons. Specimen: peripheral blood. Source of these receptors: a young woman with COVID-19, enrolled during active disease.

The J gene is TRBJ2-3, the V gene TRBV19; a possible D gene is TRBD2 (5 bases). V shed 5 bases and J shed 5 bases, with 14 bases lying between them. Looked up from germline, CDR1 is LNHDA and CDR2 is SQIVND (reference sequence). The CDR3 has 14 amino acids. The CDR3 is CASSEMREVDTQYF. In DNA, the CDR3 is TGTGCCAGTAGTGAGATGAGGGAAGTAGATACGCAGTATTTT.

V gene TRBV9 combines with J gene TRBJ2-7, with a tentative D call TRBD2 (6 bases). V was clipped by 4 bases and J by 6 bases, with 14 bases between them. Germline V CDR1 and CDR2: SGDLS, YYNGEE. This CDR3 region has 13 residues. The CDR3 DNA reads as TGTGCCAGCAGCCGAACAGCCGGGGGCGAGCAGTACTTC. Amino acids: CASSRTAGGEQYF.

The rearrangement links TRBV12-5 to TRBJ1-5; TRBD1 agrees at 7 bases. Unmatched junction bases numbered 10, after V lost 7 bases and J lost 4 bases. The CDR3 covers 15 residues. In germline, CDR1 is LGHNT, CDR2 FRNRAP. The chain's CDR3 is CASAFLRDRNQPQHF. Here the CDR3 DNA reads TGTGCTAGTGCCTTTCTCCGGGACAGAAATCAGCCCCAGCATTTT. Full variable domain (missing parts from reference TRBV12-5 and TRBJ1-5): DARVTQTPRHKVTEMGQEVTMRCQPILGHNTVFWYRQTMMQGLELLAYFRNRAPLDDSGMPKDRFSAEMPDATLATLKIQPSEPRDSAVYFCASAFLRDRNQPQHFGDGTRLSIL.

J is TRBJ2-1 and V is TRBV14; 7 bases map to TRBD1. V gave up 1 base and J gave up 4 bases; unmatched junction bases: 7. Germline CDR1 reads SGHDN; CDR2 reads FVKESK. The length of the CDR3 is 16 residues. This CDR3 is CASSQVWTGVYNEQFF. Written as DNA, the CDR3 is TGTGCCAGCAGCCAAGTTTGGACAGGCGTTTACAATGAGCAGTTCTTC. Drawing the rest from reference TRBV14 and TRBJ2-1, the complete variable domain is EAGVTQFPSHSVIEKGQTVTLRCDPISGHDNLYWYRRVMGKEIKFLLHFVKESKQDESGMPNNRFLAERTGGTYSTLKVQPAELEDSGVYFCASSQVWTGVYNEQFFGPGTRLTVL.

CDR3 region: CASSYVPEDIQYF. The CDR3 region has the DNA TGTGCCAGCAGTTACGTCCCGGAGGACATTCAGTACTTC. The V call is TRBV6-2 or TRBV6-3, the J call TRBJ2-4; possibly TRBD2 for D (5 bases). The CDR3 is made up of 13 amino acids. Between the trimmed V and J ends, which lost 2 bases and 8 bases, there was a span of 10 bases. The germline CDR1 and CDR2 sequences are MNHEY and SVGEGT.

This chain connects TRBV10-3 to TRBJ1-2; possible D gene TRBD1, 5 bases. The germline CDR1 and CDR2 sequences are ENHRY and SYGVKD. Trimming took off 4 bases at V and 2 bases at J, with 14 bases between the two ends. The CDR3 is 15 residues long. The CDR3 nucleotides read TGTGCCATCAGTGCGCCGTCGCGGGGGAACTATGGCTACACCTTC. This translates into CAISAPSRGNYGYTF.

The gene calls are TRBV4-1 and TRBJ2-4; 13 bases are a match to TRBD2. CDR1 is MGHRA and CDR2 is YSYEKL in the germline V gene. This CDR3 has 21 amino acids. After removal of 3 bases from V and 0 bases from J, the junction contained 14 bases not matched to a gene. The CDR3 bases are TGCGCCAGCAGCCAGATCACCGGGACTAGCGGGGTTGGCTTAGCCAAAAACATTCAGTACTTC. This gives the protein CASSQITGTSGVGLAKNIQYF.

The V gene is TRBV2, the J gene TRBJ1-2, with D possibly TRBD1 on 6 matching bases. Germline V lookup: CDR1 SNHLY, CDR2 FYNNEI. The CDR3 is 13 amino acids. V was clipped by 9 bases and J by 4 bases, with 15 bases between them. CDR3 nucleotide sequence: TGTGCCAGAAGGGGGTCGAGCCTCTATGGCTACACCTTC. It yields the protein CARRGSSLYGYTF.

The V gene is TRBV11-2, the J gene TRBJ1-6; D perhaps matches TRBD1 (5 bases). The V gene lost 4 bases and the J gene lost 9 bases, with 7 bases spanning the gap. The CDR3 covers 12 residues. The germline V gene encodes CDR1 SGHAT and CDR2 FQNNGV. CDR3 in DNA: TGTGCCAGCAGCTACGGGGGTTCACCCCTCCACTTT. Translated, it gives CASSYGGSPLHF.

The rearrangement links TRBV6-5 to TRBJ2-1; D gene unclear. Germline-derived CDR1 and CDR2 are MNHEY and SVGAGI. V shed 6 bases and J shed 8 bases, with 17 bases lying between them. The CDR3 extends over 14 amino acids. The CDR3: CASSLTVSLDEQFF. The CDR3 DNA is TGTGCCAGCAGCCTTACGGTTTCCTTAGATGAGCAGTTCTTC.

J is TRBJ1-3 and V is TRBV9; D possibly corresponds to TRBD1 (6 bases). The CDR3 length is 15 residues. Per germline, CDR1 SGDLS and CDR2 YYNGEE. The V gene lost 4 bases and the J gene lost 0 bases, with 11 bases spanning the gap. The CDR3 protein is CASSPQGFSGNTIYF. In nucleotides, the CDR3 is TGTGCCAGCAGCCCCCAGGGGTTCTCTGGAAACACCATATATTTT.

This chain joins TRBV7-9 and TRBJ1-6; D is unclear. CDR3 length: 13 residues. The V gene's germline CDR1 is SEHNR and CDR2 FQNEAQ (reference sequence). Trimming removed 5 bases at V and 6 bases at J, with 8 bases between. Written as DNA, the CDR3 is TGTGCCAGCAGCACCGACTTTAATTCACCCCTCCACTTT. Translated, it gives CASSTDFNSPLHF.

The chain combines TRBV7-3 with TRBJ2-2; tentative D call: TRBD1 (6 bases). Germline V gives CDR1 SGHTA, CDR2 FQGTGA. V was cut by 5 bases and J by 4 bases, with 11 bases left in between. The CDR3 has 14 amino acids. DNA for the CDR3: TGTGCCAGCAGCCCACAAGGGGGCACCGGGGAGCTGTTTTTT. Translation gives CASSPQGGTGELFF.

As DNA, the CDR3 is TGCGCCAGCAGCCAACCTAACACCGGGGAGCTGTTTTTT. This sequence encodes CASSQPNTGELFF. The chain employs TRBV4-1 and TRBJ2-2; D ambiguous. The CDR3 loop spans 13 amino acids. Looked up from germline, CDR1 is MGHRA and CDR2 is YSYEKL. V lost 2 bases and J lost 2, with 3 bases in between.

This clone was detected many times. The chain employs TRBV4-3 and TRBJ1-6; no reliable D call. The ends were cut back, 1 base at V and 6 bases at J, with 19 bases in the middle. Germline loops: CDR1 LGHNA, CDR2 YSLEER. This CDR3 is built from 18 residues. CDR3 sequence reads: CASSQAGIELNFNSPLHF. DNA for the CDR3: TGCGCCAGCAGCCAAGCCGGTATAGAACTGAATTTTAATTCACCCCTCCACTTT.

The CDR3: CASSLRLAGDSGANVLTF. Written as DNA, the CDR3 is TGTGCCAGCAGCTTACGGCTAGCGGGTGACTCTGGGGCCAACGTCCTGACTTTC. The genes are TRBV7-3 and TRBJ2-6, with 8 bases lining up with TRBD2. The CDR3 loop spans 18 amino acids. Germline V gene data show CDR1 as SGHTA and CDR2 as FQGTGA. Unmatched junction bases numbered 6, after V lost 2 bases and J lost 0 bases.

The chain is built from TRBV7-9 and TRBJ2-7; D is unclear. The CDR3 has 14 residues. Trimming stripped 1 base from V and 3 bases from J, with 10 bases between. The germline V gene encodes CDR1 SEHNR and CDR2 FQNEAQ (reference sequence). CDR3 sequence: CASSLGQTYYEQYF. DNA for the CDR3: TGTGCCAGCAGCTTAGGTCAGACTTACTACGAGCAGTACTTC.

The chain carries TRBV7-9 and TRBJ1-1; TRBD1 might be the D (5 bases). Germline V gene lookup returns CDR1 SEHNR and CDR2 FQNEAQ (reference sequence). This CDR3 region has 15 residues. Between the trimmed V and J ends, which lost 1 base and 1 base, there was a span of 10 bases. Here the CDR3 DNA reads TGTGCCAGCAGCTTAGTTGCGGGGCCGAACACTGAAGCTTTCTTT. It yields the protein CASSLVAGPNTEAFF.

The J gene is TRBJ2-5, the V gene TRBV5-5, with TRBD2 identical over 15 bases. The germline V gene has CDR1 SGHKS and CDR2 YYEKEE (reference sequence). With V trimmed by 4 bases and J by 1 base, 11 bases remained unmatched. The CDR3 extends over 19 amino acids. CDR3 amino acids: CASSKTGLAGGTPQETQYF. For the CDR3, the DNA is TGTGCCAGCAGCAAGACGGGACTAGCGGGAGGTACGCCCCAAGAGACCCAGTACTTC.

The chain is built from TRBV9 and TRBJ1-1; weak D call: TRBD1 (6 bases). Looked up from germline, CDR1 is SGDLS and CDR2 is YYNGEE. V lost 4 bases, J lost 1 base, and 11 bases lay in between. The CDR3 runs 14 residues. The CDR3 sequence: CASSSHRENTEAFF. CDR3 sequence (DNA): TGTGCCAGCAGCTCCCACAGGGAGAACACTGAAGCTTTCTTT.

The CDR3: CAWRVRGANSPLHF. The CDR3, as DNA: TGTGCCTGGAGAGTTCGGGGGGCAAATTCACCCCTCCACTTT. The chain recombines TRBV30 with TRBJ1-6; the D gene is possibly TRBD1 (6 bases). The CDR3 consists of 14 residues. The germline CDR1 and CDR2 sequences are GTSNPN and SVGIG (reference sequence). Trimming pared 3 bases from V and 7 bases from J, leaving 13 bases between.

The V and J genes are TRBV9 and TRBJ1-6, with D unresolved. There are 15 residues in the CDR3. V gave up 0 bases and J gave up 8 bases, with 12 bases separating them. Germline V CDR1 and CDR2: SGDLS, YYNGEE. DNA for the CDR3: TGTGCCAGCAGCGTAGGTAGCGGCCGTGATTCACCCCTCCACTTT. It yields the protein CASSVGSGRDSPLHF.

The chain joins TRBV10-3 to TRBJ1-1; 7 bases line up with TRBD1. In germline, CDR1 is ENHRY, CDR2 SYGVKD. CDR3 size: 14 residues. The V and J ends lost 5 bases and 1 base, in that order; junction bases with no gene match: 4. CDR3 sequence reads: CAISLQGPNTEAFF. CDR3 in DNA: TGTGCCATCAGTCTACAGGGGCCGAACACTGAAGCTTTCTTT.

The sample holds one count of this clone. The chain joins TRBV28 to TRBJ1-1, with a weak D call TRBD1 (5 bases). In germline, CDR1 is MDHEN, CDR2 SYDVKM. With 4 bases removed from V and 5 bases from J, the gap between germline ends came to 8 bases. The CDR3 length is 12 residues. The CDR3 protein is CASSYRPTEAFF. In nucleotides, the CDR3 is TGTGCCAGCAGTTACAGGCCGACTGAAGCTTTCTTT.

J is TRBJ2-7 and V is TRBV6-1; 9 bases map to TRBD1. Losses at the gene ends were 5 bases for V and 5 bases for J; bases not matched to a gene: 4. Germline CDR1 is MNHNS and CDR2 is SASEGT. This CDR3 contains 13 residues. The CDR3 reads CASSRDRDHEQYF. CDR3 sequence (DNA): TGTGCCAGCAGTAGGGACAGGGACCACGAGCAGTACTTC.

The rearrangement joins TRBV10-3 to TRBJ1-1, with no clear D. The germline gives CDR1 ENHRY, CDR2 SYGVKD. The CDR3 is 13 amino acids. V was shortened by 10 bases and J by 4 bases, with 16 bases between the two germline ends. The CDR3 coding sequence is TGTGCCACCTTACAAGGGAGCAGCACTGAAGCTTTCTTT. It codes for CATLQGSSTEAFF.